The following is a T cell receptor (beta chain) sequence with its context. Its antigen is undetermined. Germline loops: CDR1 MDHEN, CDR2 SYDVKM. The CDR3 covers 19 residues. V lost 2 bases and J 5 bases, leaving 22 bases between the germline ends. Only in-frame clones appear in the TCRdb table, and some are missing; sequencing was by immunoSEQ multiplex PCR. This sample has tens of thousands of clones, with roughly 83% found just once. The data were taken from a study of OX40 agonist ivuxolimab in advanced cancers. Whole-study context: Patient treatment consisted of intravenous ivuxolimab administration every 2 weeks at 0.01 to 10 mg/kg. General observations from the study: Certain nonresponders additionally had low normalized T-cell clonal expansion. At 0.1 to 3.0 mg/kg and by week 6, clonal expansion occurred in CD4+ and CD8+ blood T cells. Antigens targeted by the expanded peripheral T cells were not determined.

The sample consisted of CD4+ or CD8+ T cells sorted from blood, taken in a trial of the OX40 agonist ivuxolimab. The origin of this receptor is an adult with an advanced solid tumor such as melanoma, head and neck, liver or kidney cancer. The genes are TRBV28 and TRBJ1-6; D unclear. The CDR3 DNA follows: TGTGCCAGCAGTTTAGGGCTCCTGGCAGCCGGACTTCATAATTCACCCCTCCACTTT. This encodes CASSLGLLAAGLHNSPLHF. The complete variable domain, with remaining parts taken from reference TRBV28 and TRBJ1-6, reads DVKVTQSSRYLVKRTGEKVFLECVQDMDHENMFWYRQDPGLGLRLIYFSYDVKMKEKGDIPEGYSVSREKKERFSLILESASTNQTSMYLCASSLGLLAAGLHNSPLHFGNGTRLTVT.